This T cell receptor beta chain was captured by sequencing in a study of tumor and adjacent non-tumor tissue in lung cancer. Study-level results: Top 100 clones took a larger repertoire share in normal lung.

Three rounds of nested PCR, following a modified ARM-PCR protocol, produced the TCRbeta library. TCRdb analysed the multiplex PCR reads with MiXCR anew, one entry per CDR3 protein. The repertoire has under 150,000 distinct CDR3 sequences, about 71% of them found once; the top ten carry 15% to 20%. Note on this clonotype: Its antigen remains unknown. One end of the junction varies from germline; a read error may be responsible.

This sample's RNA came from whole unsorted tissue. CDR3 length: 14 amino acids. The germline gives CDR1 DFQATT, CDR2 SNEGSKA (reference sequence). The TCR comes from a man in his 60s with small cell lung cancer. The sample was lung tumor tissue. The V gene is TRBV20-1, the J gene TRBJ2-1, with D perhaps assigned TRBD1 or TRBD2 (6 bases each). In DNA, the CDR3 is TGCAGTGCCGGGGGCGGACTAACGACCAATAAGCAGTTCTTC. It encodes CSAGGGLTTNKQFF.